This TCR beta chain comes out of a study of post-analysis software for immune sequencing data. Study-wide results and caveats: Relative to controls, patients had about five TRBV segments at higher frequency, with TRBV5-6, TRBV5-1 and TRBV20-1 among these.

The CDR3 loop spans 17 amino acids. The germline gives CDR1 MGHDK, CDR2 SYGVNS. V dropped 8 bases and J dropped 11; count of bases not matched to a gene: 24. TCR beta cDNA libraries had unique molecular identifiers. One entry per CDR3 protein results from TCRdb running MiXCR on the PCR reads. The sample carries about 460,000 distinct CDR3 sequences, 40% to 55% recorded once. Concerning this clonotype itself: Its target is not known. This may come from a read error, since a much larger clone is one base off.

This clonotype was obtained from a girl between 10 and 17 years old with multiple sclerosis. The V and J genes are TRBV25-1 and TRBJ2-5; 9 bases match TRBD1. Sequenced: blood. DNA of the CDR3: TGTGCCAGCTCCGGGACAGGGTACGCCGTCGGCTACAATGAGCAGTACTTC. Translation: CASSGTGYAVGYNEQYF.